Listed here are 12 T cell receptor beta chains from one sample, sequenced in a study of cytomegalovirus exposure and HLA in healthy donors. Primers for the PCR totalled 60 Vbeta and 13 Jbeta. The data were produced by immunoSEQ multiplex PCR, yet TCRdb's version contains in-frame clones alone and is incomplete. Of about 200,000 clones in the sample, roughly 80% were seen once. The sample was PBMCs. All receptors derive from a man aged 25-45 years in good health and CMV-seronegative.

The chain recombines TRBV10-1 with TRBJ1-5; D remains unclear. The CDR3 runs to 13 residues. Trimming left V 7 bases short and J 1 base short, with 8 bases between. Germline V CDR1 and CDR2: WNHNN, SYGVQD (reference sequence). CDR3 DNA sequence: TGCGCCAGCACTCTGAGGAGCAATCAGCCCCAGCATTTT. Translated, it gives CASTLRSNQPQHF.

The J gene is TRBJ2-1, the V gene TRBV19, with 10 positions matching TRBD2. This CDR3 region has 14 residues. Germline lookup yields CDR1 LNHDA and CDR2 SQIVND (reference sequence). Trimming took 8 bases from V and 9 from J; bases not matched to a gene: 10. The CDR3 loop reads CASRIAGGSGEQFF. The CDR3 DNA follows: TGTGCCAGTCGCATAGCGGGGGGCAGCGGTGAGCAGTTCTTC.

The chain combines TRBV28 with TRBJ1-1; D is undetermined. This CDR3 comprises 12 residues. Germline V gene sequence: CDR1 MDHEN, CDR2 SYDVKM. V lost 6 bases and J 4 bases, leaving 9 bases between the germline ends. The CDR3 nucleotides are TGTGCCAGCAGCGTTACGAGCACTGAAGCTTTCTTT. This translates into CASSVTSTEAFF.

The chain carries TRBV28 and TRBJ1-1, with D possibly TRBD1 on 5 matching bases. Trimming removed 3 bases from V and 0 bases from J, with 14 bases in between. Germline values: CDR1 MDHEN, CDR2 SYDVKM. The CDR3 covers 16 residues. The CDR3 DNA sequence: TGTGCCAGCAGTTTTCAGGGATCTTGGGTGAACACTGAAGCTTTCTTT. Its translation is CASSFQGSWVNTEAFF.

This clone showed up just a few times. The rearrangement uses TRBV28 and TRBJ2-2; tentatively, D is TRBD2 (7 bases). The V end was cut by 2 bases, the J end by 4 bases, with 11 bases between. This CDR3 region has 15 residues. Germline CDR1 reads MDHEN; CDR2 reads SYDVKM. The CDR3 coding sequence is TGTGCCAGCAGTTTAGGGGGGGCGGGCACCGGGGAGCTGTTTTTT. Translation: CASSLGGAGTGELFF.

The V and J genes are TRBV4-3 and TRBJ1-1; TRBD1 might be the D (6 bases). The CDR3 totals 14 residues. Per the germline V gene, CDR1 is LGHNA and CDR2 is YSLEER. V lost 0 bases to trimming and J lost 5 bases, with 10 bases between them. The CDR3 spells CASSQDRTATEAFF. In nucleotides, the CDR3 is TGCGCCAGCAGCCAAGATCGGACAGCTACTGAAGCTTTCTTT.

The chain has TRBV18 and TRBJ2-5; D possibly corresponds to TRBD1 (6 bases). V was pared by 5 bases and J by 1 base, with 11 bases between. Germline assignment: CDR1 KGHSH and CDR2 LQKENI. There are 14 residues in the CDR3. CDR3 amino acids: CASSVLDSQETQYF. The CDR3 nucleotides read TGTGCCAGCTCAGTCTTGGACAGCCAAGAGACCCAGTACTTC.

The V call is TRBV5-1, the J call TRBJ1-1; 10 bases are a match to TRBD1. Germline V lookup: CDR1 SGHRS, CDR2 YFSETQ. V was pared by 2 bases and J by 5 bases, with 9 bases of the junction left unmatched. This CDR3 comprises 16 residues. CDR3 bases: TGCGCCAGCAGCTTACGACAGGGGGCAATAAGTACTGAAGCTTTCTTT. Translating it yields CASSLRQGAISTEAFF.

J is TRBJ1-3 and V is TRBV7-9; no reliable D call. There are 15 residues in the CDR3. Germline CDR1 and CDR2: SEHNR and FQNEAQ (reference sequence). Deletions cut 1 base from V and 1 base from J, with 8 bases between. CDR3: CASSLESGSGNTIYF. CDR3 DNA: TGTGCCAGCAGCTTAGAATCAGGTTCTGGAAACACCATATATTTT. The full variable domain, completed using reference TRBV7-9 and TRBJ1-3, is DTGVSQNPRHKITKRGQNVTFRCDPISEHNRLYWYRQTLGQGPEFLTYFQNEAQLEKSRLLSDRFSAERPKGSFSTLEIQRTEQGDSAMYLCASSLESGSGNTIYFGEGSWLTVV.

The chain uses TRBV6-1 and TRBJ2-2, with a tentative D call TRBD2 (7 bases). V was pared by 7 bases and J by 3 bases, with 15 bases between. CDR1 is MNHNS, CDR2 SASEGT, per germline. CDR3 length: 15 amino acids. The CDR3 region has the DNA TGTGCCAGCAAGCCCGGGGGGCAGGACACCGGGGAGCTGTTTTTT. Protein sequence: CASKPGGQDTGELFF.

Regarding this clone: At one boundary the junction diverges from the germline segment, which might be a read error. V is TRBV28 and J is TRBJ2-2; 7 bases line up with TRBD2. Germline CDR1 is MDHEN and CDR2 is SYDVKM. This CDR3 contains 15 residues. The CDR3 coding sequence is TGTGCCAGCAGTGAGCTACTAGCGAAGACCGGGGAGCTGTTTTTT. Encoded protein: CASSELLAKTGELFF. Full variable domain (outside the CDR3, taken from reference TRBV28 and TRBJ2-2): DVKVTQSSRYLVKRTGEKVFLECVQDMDHENMFWYRQDPGLGLRLIYFSYDVKMKEKGDIPEGYSVSREKKERFSLILESASTNQTSMYLCASSELLAKTGELFFGEGSRLTVL.

With respect to this clone: The sample holds other DNA sequences that translate to the same CDR3. J is TRBJ2-5 and V is TRBV29-1, with TRBD1 matching 7 bases. Germline V gene data show CDR1 as SQVTM and CDR2 as ANQGSEA. The CDR3 extends over 13 amino acids. V shed 4 bases, J shed 4 bases, and the junction held 6 bases outside the gene matches. The CDR3 bases are TGCAGCGTTGGAACAGGGGCGGGAGAGACCCAGTACTTC. It codes for CSVGTGAGETQYF.